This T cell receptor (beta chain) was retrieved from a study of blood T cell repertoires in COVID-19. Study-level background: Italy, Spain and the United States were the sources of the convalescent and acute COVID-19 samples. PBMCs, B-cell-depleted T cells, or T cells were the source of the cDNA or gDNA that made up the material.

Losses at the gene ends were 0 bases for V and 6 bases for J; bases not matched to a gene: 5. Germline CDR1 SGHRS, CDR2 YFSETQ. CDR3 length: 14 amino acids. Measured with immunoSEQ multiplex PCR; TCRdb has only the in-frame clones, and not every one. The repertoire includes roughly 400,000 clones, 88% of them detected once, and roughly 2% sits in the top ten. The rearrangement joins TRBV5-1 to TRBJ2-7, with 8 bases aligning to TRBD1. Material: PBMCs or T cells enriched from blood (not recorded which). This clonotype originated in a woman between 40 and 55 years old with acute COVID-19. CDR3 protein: CASSLGGQAVEQYF. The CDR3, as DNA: TGCGCCAGCAGCTTGGGGGGACAGGCGGTCGAGCAGTACTTC.